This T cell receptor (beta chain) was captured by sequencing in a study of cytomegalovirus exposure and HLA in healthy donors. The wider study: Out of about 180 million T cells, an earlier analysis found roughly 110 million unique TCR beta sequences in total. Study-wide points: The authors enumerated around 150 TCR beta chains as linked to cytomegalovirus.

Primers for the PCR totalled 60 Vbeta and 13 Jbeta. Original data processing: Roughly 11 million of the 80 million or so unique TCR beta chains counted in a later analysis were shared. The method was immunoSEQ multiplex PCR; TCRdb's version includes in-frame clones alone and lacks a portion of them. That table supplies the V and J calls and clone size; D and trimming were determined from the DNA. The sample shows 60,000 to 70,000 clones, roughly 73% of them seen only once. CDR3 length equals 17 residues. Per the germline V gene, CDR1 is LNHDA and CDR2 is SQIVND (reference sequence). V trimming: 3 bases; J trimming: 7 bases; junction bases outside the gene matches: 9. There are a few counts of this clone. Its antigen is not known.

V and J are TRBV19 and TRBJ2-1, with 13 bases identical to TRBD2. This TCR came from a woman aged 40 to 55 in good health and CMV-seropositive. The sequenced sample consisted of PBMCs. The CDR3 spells CASSISTSGGPWNEQFF. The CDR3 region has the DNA TGTGCCAGTAGTATTTCGACTAGCGGGGGGCCTTGGAATGAGCAGTTCTTC.